Each of the 22 T cell receptor beta chains below was sequenced from the same sample in a study of PD-1 blockade in classical Hodgkin lymphoma. This table comes from immunoSEQ multiplex PCR, and its TCRdb copy is limited to in-frame clones, with some not included. The top ten hold under 6.5% of the sample, which has about 14,000 clones, 91% seen once. Time point given: newly diagnosed, previously untreated cHL patient sample. Thawed PBMCs were subjected to magnetic negative selection, which yielded isolated CD8+ T cells. The sample consisted of CD8+ T cells from blood. These receptors were taken from a human donor with classical Hodgkin lymphoma.

The J gene is TRBJ2-5, the V gene TRBV27; TRBD2 matches at 9 bases. Germline V lookup: CDR1 MNHEY, CDR2 SMNVEV (reference sequence). This CDR3 is built from 14 residues. V gave up 5 bases and J gave up 4 bases; unmatched junction bases: 5. The CDR3 bases are TGTGCCAGCAGTATCCGACTAGCGGCAGAGACCCAGTACTTC. Translation: CASSIRLAAETQYF.

CDR3 protein: CASSLTGSSGEQYV. The DNA of the CDR3 is TGTGCCAGCAGCTTAACTGGGTCCTCGGGCGAGCAGTACGTC. This sequence joins TRBV7-3 and TRBJ2-7; D remains unclear. The CDR3 consists of 14 residues. V dropped 0 bases and J dropped 6 bases, with 12 bases sitting between them. Germline V lookup: CDR1 SGHTA, CDR2 FQGTGA.

The V and J genes are TRBV30 and TRBJ2-7; D is unresolved. Trimming left V 1 base short and J 5 bases short, with 9 bases between. The CDR3 has 12 amino acids. Germline values: CDR1 GTSNPN, CDR2 SVGIG (reference sequence). Here the CDR3 reads CAWSGAGNEQYV. As DNA, the CDR3 is TGTGCCTGGAGTGGGGCAGGTAACGAGCAGTACGTC.

In regard to this clone: The junction departs from the called germline gene at one end, perhaps through a read error. The chain carries TRBV5-1 and TRBJ1-4; perhaps TRBD1 as D (5 bases). The CDR3 runs 15 residues. Germline CDR1 is SGHRS and CDR2 is YFSETQ. CDR3 protein: CASRLGRDDNGKLFF. The CDR3 bases are TGCGCCAGCAGATTGGGGAGGGACGACAATGGAAAACTGTTTTTT. The full variable domain, in which reference TRBV5-1 and TRBJ1-4 provide the parts outside the CDR3, is KAGVTQTPRYLIKTRGQQVTLSCSPISGHRSVSWYQQTPGQGLQFLFEYFSETQRNKGNFPGRFSGRQFSNSRSEMNVSTLELGDSALYLCASRLGRDDNGKLFFGSGTQLSVL.

CDR3 DNA: TGTGCCAGCAGTTTTCGTGGGACTGGCTCCTACGAGCAGTACTTC. The encoded protein is CASSFRGTGSYEQYF. The chain joins TRBV28 to TRBJ2-7; D might be TRBD2 (6 bases). The CDR3 has 15 amino acids. Trimming pared 3 bases from V and 0 bases from J, leaving 12 bases between. Germline CDR1 is MDHEN and CDR2 is SYDVKM.

The chain couples TRBV2 to TRBJ1-1; D remains unclear. Germline CDR1 is SNHLY and CDR2 is FYNNEI. The ends were cut back, 3 bases at V and 0 bases at J, with 14 bases in the middle. This CDR3 spans 16 amino acids. CDR3 DNA: TGTGCCAGCAGTGACGGGCGGGCTTCCATGAACACTGAAGCTTTCTTT. Its translation is CASSDGRASMNTEAFF.

The rearrangement joins TRBV6-1 to TRBJ1-6, with D possibly matching TRBD1 (6 bases). This CDR3 contains 15 residues. Trimming shortened V by 2 bases and J by 10 bases, and 15 bases separated the two germline ends. Germline CDR1 is MNHNS and CDR2 is SASEGT. DNA of the CDR3: TGTGCCAGCAGTGAACTGTTAGGGGGGGCATCACCCCTCCACTTT. The encoded protein is CASSELLGGASPLHF.

The chain employs TRBV5-4 and TRBJ2-1; D is perhaps TRBD2 (5 bases). Trimming left V 0 bases short and J 8 bases short, with 12 bases between. This CDR3 contains 14 residues. Germline V gene data show CDR1 as SGHNT and CDR2 as YYREEE (reference sequence). As DNA, the CDR3 is TGTGCCAGCAGCTTGGAGGCTAGCAACCATGAGCAGTTCTTC. Protein sequence: CASSLEASNHEQFF.

This sequence joins TRBV11-2 and TRBJ2-1, with D possibly being TRBD1 or TRBD2 (5 bases each). Germline V gene data show CDR1 as SGHAT and CDR2 as FQNNGV. V was trimmed by 3 bases and J by 5 bases, leaving 23 bases between them. The CDR3 runs to 18 residues. The CDR3 coding sequence is TGTGCCAGCAGCTTTGACTTTTTCGGGACGGATGATAACAATGAGCAGTTCTTC. Translating gives CASSFDFFGTDDNNEQFF. The full variable domain, its missing parts supplied by reference TRBV11-2 and TRBJ2-1, is EAGVAQSPRYKIIEKRQSVAFWCNPISGHATLYWYQQILGQGPKLLIQFQNNGVVDDSQLPKDRFSAERLKGVDSTLKIQPAKLEDSAVYLCASSFDFFGTDDNNEQFFGPGTRLTVL.

V and J are TRBV29-1 and TRBJ2-2, with 12 bases lining up with TRBD2. Germline values: CDR1 SQVTM, CDR2 ANQGSEA. The J segment lost 4 bases and the V segment lost 5 bases, leaving 2 bases of the junction unmatched. The CDR3 is made up of 14 amino acids. CDR3 nucleotide sequence: TGCAGCGTTCCTAGCGGGAGGGGCACCGGGGAGCTGTTTTTT. Translation gives CSVPSGRGTGELFF.

The V and J genes are TRBV4-1 and TRBJ2-1; 8 nucleotides match TRBD2. V lost 1 base and J lost 5; bases outside the gene matches: 4. The CDR3 spans 15 residues. The germline V gene encodes CDR1 MGHRA and CDR2 YSYEKL. Written as DNA, the CDR3 is TGCGCCAGCAGCCAAGTACTAGCGGAGGACAATGAGCAGTTCTTC. As protein: CASSQVLAEDNEQFF.

The CDR3 is CASSPTGVEQYV. The CDR3 coding sequence is TGTGCCAGCAGCCCGACTGGGGTCGAGCAGTACGTC. The genes are TRBV14 and TRBJ2-7; D is uncertain. Germline V gene sequence: CDR1 SGHDN, CDR2 FVKESK. V lost 4 bases and J lost 6, with 10 bases in between. CDR3 length: 12 residues.

V gene TRBV5-4 combines with J gene TRBJ2-3; 7 nucleotides agree with TRBD2. Trimming removed 1 base from V and 8 bases from J; junction bases left unmatched: 13. From germline, CDR1 is SGHNT and CDR2 YYREEE (reference sequence). The CDR3 has 16 residues. This chain's CDR3 is CASSLFLGGERVTQYF. The CDR3 DNA sequence: TGTGCCAGCAGCTTGTTCCTTGGGGGGGAGAGAGTTACGCAGTATTTT.

The genes are TRBV19 and TRBJ2-5; TRBD1 or TRBD2 may be the D gene (5 bases each). V was cut by 9 bases and J by 2 bases, with 13 bases left in between. The germline CDR1 and CDR2 sequences are LNHDA and SQIVND (reference sequence). This CDR3 comprises 13 residues. For the CDR3, the DNA is TGTGCCAGCGTGGGGGACGGGCAAGAGACCCAGTACTTC. The encoded protein is CASVGDGQETQYF.

The chain carries TRBV5-1 and TRBJ1-1, with 9 bases that match TRBD1. V dropped 0 bases and J dropped 0; count of bases not matched to a gene: 6. The germline V gene encodes CDR1 SGHRS and CDR2 YFSETQ. The CDR3 covers 17 residues. The CDR3 region is CASSLVGTGSMNTEAFF. CDR3 sequence (DNA): TGCGCCAGCAGCTTGGTCGGGACAGGGAGCATGAACACTGAAGCTTTCTTT. The complete variable domain, with remaining parts taken from reference TRBV5-1 and TRBJ1-1, reads KAGVTQTPRYLIKTRGQQVTLSCSPISGHRSVSWYQQTPGQGLQFLFEYFSETQRNKGNFPGRFSGRQFSNSRSEMNVSTLELGDSALYLCASSLVGTGSMNTEAFFGQGTRLTVV.

This chain connects TRBV29-1 to TRBJ1-2, with 8 bases matching TRBD1. The CDR3 has 15 residues. Germline CDR1 is SQVTM and CDR2 is ANQGSEA. The junction had 8 bases not matched to a gene; V was cut back by 5 bases and J by 0 bases. The CDR3 here is CSVLGQGEANYGYTF. CDR3 bases: TGCAGCGTTCTCGGACAGGGAGAGGCTAACTATGGCTACACCTTC.

In DNA form, the CDR3 reads TGTGCCAGCAGTAACAGGGAACGAGAGACCCAGTACTTC. Protein product: CASSNRERETQYF. This sequence joins TRBV28 and TRBJ2-5, with D possibly TRBD1 on 6 matching bases. Germline lookup yields CDR1 MDHEN and CDR2 SYDVKM. The CDR3 consists of 13 residues. Trimming took off 5 bases at V and 4 bases at J, with 11 bases between the two ends.

This chain connects TRBV4-1 to TRBJ1-1, with 7 bases fitting TRBD1. Germline lookup yields CDR1 MGHRA and CDR2 YSYEKL. Trimming took 2 bases from V and 3 from J; bases not matched to a gene: 9. The CDR3 runs to 16 residues. CDR3 DNA sequence: TGCGCCAGCAGCCAATTCAGACAGGGACTGTACACTGAAGCTTTCTTT. Protein: CASSQFRQGLYTEAFF.

This chain links TRBV5-4 with TRBJ2-3; 7 positions match TRBD2. This CDR3 is built from 15 residues. The germline CDR1 and CDR2 sequences are SGHNT and YYREEE (reference sequence). Losses at the gene ends were 4 bases for V and 4 bases for J; bases not matched to a gene: 9. The CDR3 is CASSPSGTASDTQYF. In DNA, the CDR3 is TGTGCCAGCAGCCCCAGCGGGACCGCATCAGATACGCAGTATTTT.

The rearrangement uses TRBV4-1 and TRBJ2-7; 7 nucleotides align to TRBD1. CDR3 size: 13 residues. The junction had 8 bases not matched to a gene; V was cut back by 5 bases and J by 7 bases. Germline CDR1 reads MGHRA; CDR2 reads YSYEKL. CDR3 in DNA: TGCGCCAGCAGCTCAGGGGGAAGGGTTGAGCAGTACTTC. Translated: CASSSGGRVEQYF.

This sequence joins TRBV29-1 and TRBJ2-1; D perhaps matches TRBD2 (7 bases). Germline V CDR1 and CDR2: SQVTM, ANQGSEA. Trimming removed 6 bases at V and 5 bases at J, with 20 bases between. The CDR3 extends over 15 amino acids. In DNA, the CDR3 is TGCAGCGTGAGGGGGGGAAGCGGGATCGACAATGAGCAGTTCTTC. As protein: CSVRGGSGIDNEQFF.

CDR3 protein: CASSLEDEQYF. The CDR3 nucleotides are TGCGCCAGCAGCTTGGAGGACGAGCAGTACTTC. This chain uses TRBV5-1 with TRBJ2-7; D gene ambiguous. CDR1 and CDR2 (germline): SGHRS, YFSETQ. Trimming took 0 bases from V and 5 from J, leaving 3 bases between them. This CDR3 has 11 residues.